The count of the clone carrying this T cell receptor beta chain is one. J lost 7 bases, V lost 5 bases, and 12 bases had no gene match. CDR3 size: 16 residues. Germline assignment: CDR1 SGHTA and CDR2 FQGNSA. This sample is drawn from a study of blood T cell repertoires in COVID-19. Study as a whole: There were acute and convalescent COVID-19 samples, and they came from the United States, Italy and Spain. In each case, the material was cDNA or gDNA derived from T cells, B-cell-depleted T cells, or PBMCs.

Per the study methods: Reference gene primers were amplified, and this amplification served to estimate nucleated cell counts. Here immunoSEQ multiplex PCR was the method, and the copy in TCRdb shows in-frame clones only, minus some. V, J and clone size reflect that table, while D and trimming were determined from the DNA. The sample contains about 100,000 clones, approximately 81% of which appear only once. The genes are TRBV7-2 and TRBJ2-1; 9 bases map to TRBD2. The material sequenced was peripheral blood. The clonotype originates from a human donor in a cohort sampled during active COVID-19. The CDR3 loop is CASSPRGGGARNEQFF. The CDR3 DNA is TGTGCCAGCAGCCCAAGAGGCGGGGGGGCCCGAAATGAGCAGTTCTTC.